This is a list of T cell receptor beta chains from one sample in a study of T cell clonotyping in hematopoietic cell transplantation. Measured with immunoSEQ multiplex PCR; TCRdb has only the in-frame clones, and not every one. The sample includes 6,500 to 8,000 clones, 88% seen only once; the top ten take 3.6%. The sequencing here drew on peripheral blood mononuclear cells, taken before stem cell transplant. The receptors here all came from a man in his thirties or forties with acute myeloid leukemia. Some clones in this sample may be carry-over from other donors' samples. The CDR3 runs from the conserved cysteine through the conserved F or W. A D gene is named only where the DNA matches it firmly. Clone size is not always given. Where it is, it says once, few, many or a class for expanded clones.

clone_size	j_call	v_call	d_call	cdr3_aa	cdr3_nt
NA	TRBJ2-3	TRBV7-9	NA	CASSYSSTDTQYF	TGTGCCAGCAGCTACTCTAGCACAGATACGCAGTATTTT
NA	TRBJ2-2	TRBV2	TRBD1	CASIKTGGHTGELFF	TGTGCCAGCATCAAAACAGGGGGCCACACCGGGGAGCTGTTTTTT
NA	TRBJ2-1	TRBV6-1	TRBD2	CASSEALRASGYNEQFF	TGTGCCAGCAGTGAAGCGCTTCGGGCTAGCGGGTACAATGAGCAGTTCTTC
NA	TRBJ1-1	TRBV2	TRBD1	CASSPRDREHTEAFF	TGTGCCAGCAGCCCAAGGGACAGGGAGCACACTGAAGCTTTCTTT
NA	TRBJ2-7	TRBV29-1	NA	CSVVKDPRAYEQYF	TGCAGCGTTGTCAAGGACCCGAGAGCCTACGAGCAGTACTTC
NA	TRBJ1-3	TRBV2	NA	CASRPGVADTIYF	TGTGCCAGCAGGCCAGGGGTGGCGGACACCATATATTTT
NA	TRBJ1-1	TRBV6-5	NA	CASSPRGGYTEAFF	TGTGCCAGCAGTCCCCGAGGGGGGTACACTGAAGCTTTCTTT
NA	TRBJ2-6	TRBV27	TRBD1	CASSFGTGGVGGANVLTF	TGTGCCAGCAGTTTCGGGACAGGGGGTGTGGGAGGGGCCAACGTCCTGACTTTC
NA	TRBJ1-2	TRBV5-1	NA	CASSFSTADYGYTF	TGCGCCAGCAGCTTTTCGACAGCAGACTATGGCTACACCTTC
NA	TRBJ2-3	TRBV4-3	TRBD2	CASSLVAGQGDTQYF	TGCGCCAGCAGTCTCGTAGCGGGGCAGGGAGATACGCAGTATTTT
few	TRBJ1-1	TRBV6-5	NA	CASRRVSTEAFF	TGTGCCAGCAGACGGGTGAGCACTGAAGCTTTCTTT
once	TRBJ1-5	TRBV12-1	NA	CASPYWRQDNQPQHF	TGTGCCAGTCCTTATTGGAGACAGGACAATCAGCCCCAGCATTTT
NA	TRBJ1-5	TRBV6-5	NA	CASRRIGNQPQHF	TGTGCCAGCAGGAGGATTGGCAATCAGCCCCAGCATTTT
NA	TRBJ1-1	TRBV2	NA	CASSEAPEAFF	TGTGCCAGCAGTGAAGCACCCGAAGCTTTCTTT
large	TRBJ2-7	TRBV5-6	NA	CASSSEFRAYEQYF	TGTGCCAGCAGCTCGGAATTCAGGGCTTACGAGCAGTACTTC
NA	TRBJ2-1	TRBV9	NA	CASSLPGPGQHEQFF	TGTGCCAGCAGCCTTCCTGGGCCAGGGCAACATGAGCAGTTCTTC
few	TRBJ2-7	TRBV5-6	NA	CASSLRQGHEQYF	TGTGCCAGCAGCTTGCGTCAGGGCCACGAGCAGTACTTC
once	TRBJ2-7	TRBV30	NA	CAYTTVSDEQYF	TGTGCCTACACGACAGTTTCGGACGAGCAGTACTTC
NA	TRBJ2-7	TRBV28	TRBD2	CASSPPGTRNEQYF	TGTGCCAGCAGCCCGCCCGGGACTAGGAACGAGCAGTACTTC
few	TRBJ2-7	TRBV7-2	NA	CASSLDQGGEQYF	TGTGCCAGCAGCTTGGATCAGGGGGGCGAGCAGTACTTC
NA	TRBJ1-5	TRBV4-1	NA	CASSQVASPGNQPQHF	TGCGCCAGCAGCCAAGTTGCGTCCCCTGGGAATCAGCCCCAGCATTTT
NA	TRBJ2-5	TRBV7-2	TRBD2	CASSGWTRGQETQYF	TGTGCCAGCAGCGGTTGGACTAGGGGCCAAGAGACCCAGTACTTC
NA	TRBJ2-7	TRBV29-1	TRBD2	CSVDEAGGPGGYEQYF	TGCAGCGTTGACGAAGCGGGAGGGCCCGGAGGCTACGAGCAGTACTTC
NA	TRBJ1-5	TRBV20-1	NA	CSAGPQHF	TGCAGTGCTGGACCCCAGCATTTT
NA	TRBJ2-7	TRBV4-1	NA	CASSQTARAEQYF	TGCGCCAGCAGCCAAACGGCCAGGGCCGAGCAGTACTTC
NA	TRBJ2-1	TRBV6-6	NA	CASGPARGSYNEQFF	TGTGCCAGCGGTCCCGCGAGGGGTTCCTACAATGAGCAGTTCTTC
NA	TRBJ2-7	TRBV2	NA	CASSGRLITYEQYF	TGTGCCAGCAGTGGCCGACTGATAACCTACGAGCAGTACTTC
few	TRBJ1-3	TRBV29-1	NA	CSAAGLGNTIYF	TGCAGCGCTGCGGGGCTCGGAAACACCATATATTTT
once	TRBJ2-2	TRBV9	NA	CASSVLYPEGELFF	TGTGCCAGCAGCGTACTCTACCCTGAAGGGGAGCTGTTTTTT
NA	TRBJ1-4	TRBV7-2	NA	CASSSTNEKPFF	TGTGCCAGCAGTTCGACCAATGAAAAACCGTTTTTT
NA	TRBJ2-5	TRBV7-9	NA	CASSLGQPRKVGETQYF	TGTGCCAGCAGCTTAGGGCAGCCAAGGAAGGTGGGGGAGACCCAGTACTTC
once	TRBJ2-1	TRBV5-4	NA	CASSLESVPHNEQFF	TGTGCCAGCAGCTTGGAGAGCGTGCCTCACAATGAGCAGTTCTTC
NA	TRBJ2-5	TRBV7-8	NA	CASSLVSVRGETQYF	TGTGCCAGCAGCCTAGTTAGCGTGCGCGGAGAGACCCAGTACTTC
NA	TRBJ2-3	TRBV10-2	NA	CASSDQRTDTQYF	TGCGCCAGCAGTGACCAGCGCACAGATACGCAGTATTTT
NA	TRBJ1-3	TRBV7-9	NA	CASSLIGRDGDNTIYF	TGTGCCAGCAGCTTAATCGGCAGGGACGGTGACAACACCATATATTTT
NA	TRBJ2-5	TRBV20-1	NA	CSAKAETQYF	TGCAGTGCTAAGGCGGAGACCCAGTACTTC
NA	TRBJ2-7	TRBV13	TRBD1	CASSLGPDRVHEQYF	TGTGCCAGCAGCTTAGGCCCGGACAGGGTGCACGAGCAGTACTTC
NA	TRBJ2-7	TRBV7-8	NA	CASSFKRALSYEQYF	TGTGCCAGCAGCTTCAAAAGAGCCCTCTCCTACGAGCAGTACTTC
NA	TRBJ1-1	TRBV7-9	NA	CASSLYTNTEAFF	TGTGCCAGCAGCTTATATACGAACACTGAAGCTTTCTTT
NA	TRBJ1-3	TRBV2	TRBD1	CASTFGQGAYGNTIYF	TGTGCCAGCACCTTCGGCCAGGGGGCGTATGGAAACACCATATATTTT
NA	TRBJ2-5	TRBV29-1	NA	CSVEDGATQYF	TGCAGCGTTGAAGATGGCGCGACCCAGTACTTC
NA	TRBJ2-3	TRBV6-1	TRBD2	CASFDGRAPTDTQYF	TGTGCCAGCTTCGACGGGAGGGCCCCCACAGATACGCAGTATTTT
NA	TRBJ2-7	TRBV29-1	TRBD2	CSVVASGNSYEQYF	TGCAGCGTTGTGGCTAGCGGGAACTCCTACGAGCAGTACTTC
NA	TRBJ1-1	TRBV27	NA	CASNWQGGKTEAFF	TGTGCCAGCAACTGGCAGGGAGGAAAGACTGAAGCTTTCTTT
NA	TRBJ1-2	TRBV5-6	NA	CASSSFGAPSNYGYTF	TGTGCCAGCAGCTCCTTCGGGGCTCCATCTAACTATGGCTACACCTTC
few	TRBJ2-2	TRBV7-7	TRBD1	CASSPRTGGSAGELFF	TGTGCCAGCAGCCCTAGGACAGGGGGCAGCGCCGGGGAGCTGTTTTTT